These 5 T cell receptor beta chains originate from one sample sequenced in a study of shared clonotypes between healthy human individuals. The assay was immunoSEQ multiplex PCR, and TCRdb's table has in-frame clones only and misses some. The table lists approximately 2.1 million clones, roughly 93% of them singletons. The source material was naive CD4+ T cells from PBMCs. This sample's subset: CD45RA+ positively selected. The origin of the receptors is a man aged 18 to 35 in good health. Some clones in this sample may be carry-over from other donors' samples.

The gene calls are TRBV4-3 and TRBJ2-6, with 7 bases aligning to TRBD1. J was trimmed by 0 bases and V by 3 bases; bases with no gene match: 14. CDR1 LGHNA and CDR2 YSLEER come from the germline V gene. The length of the CDR3 is 20 residues. The CDR3 region is CASSHHIEQGPFSGANVLTF. The CDR3 nucleotides read TGCGCCAGCAGCCACCACATCGAACAGGGGCCCTTCTCTGGGGCCAACGTCCTGACTTTC.

J is TRBJ1-5 and V is TRBV28, with D unresolved. Germline values: CDR1 MDHEN, CDR2 SYDVKM. The V end lost 5 bases, the J end lost 4 bases, and 15 bases lay between the germline ends. The CDR3 has 15 amino acids. CDR3 region: CASSPQRVRNQPQHF. The DNA for the CDR3 is TGTGCCAGCAGTCCCCAGCGGGTACGGAATCAGCCCCAGCATTTT.

The chain employs TRBV15 and TRBJ2-6, with D unresolved. From germline, CDR1 is LNHNV and CDR2 YYDKDF (reference sequence). This CDR3 has 16 residues. V dropped 3 bases and J dropped 0 bases, with 9 bases sitting between them. The CDR3 DNA reads TGTGCCACCAGCAGGGACGGTAGCTCTGGGGCCAACGTCCTGACTTTC. Encoded protein: CATSRDGSSGANVLTF.

V usage is TRBV28 and J usage is TRBJ2-7; TRBD1 is a possible D gene (6 bases). The CDR3 runs to 16 residues. CDR1 and CDR2 from the germline V gene are MDHEN and SYDVKM. Trimming cost V 5 bases and J 0 bases, with 17 bases left between them. In nucleotides, the CDR3 is TGTGCCAGCAGTACTACCCCAGGACAGACCTCCTACGAGCAGTACTTC. This translates into CASSTTPGQTSYEQYF.

The V call is TRBV7-2, the J call TRBJ2-1; the D gene could be TRBD1 or TRBD2 (5 bases each). V gave up 0 bases and J gave up 11 bases, with 11 bases separating them. CDR1 is SGHTA and CDR2 is FQGNSA in the germline V gene. This CDR3 spans 13 amino acids. CDR3 loop: CASSLALMGQQFF. The CDR3 DNA reads TGTGCCAGCAGCTTAGCGCTAATGGGACAGCAGTTCTTC.